This TCR beta chain was recorded in a study of shared clonotypes between healthy human individuals. The wider study: Used for every donor were three CD4 naive, three CD4 memory, two CD8 naive and one CD8 memory plate.

Looked up from germline, CDR1 is SGHDN and CDR2 is FVKESK. V was pared by 1 base and J by 1 base, with 19 bases between. The CDR3 covers 18 residues. The naive CD8 population came from CD45RO-negative cells selected for CCR7, without terminally differentiated effector memory CD45RA+ cells. The assay was immunoSEQ multiplex PCR, and TCRdb's table has in-frame clones only and misses some. This sample yields millions of clones, of which 93% are seen a single time; 1.7% belongs to the top ten. Sequencing was performed on naive CD8+ T cells from PBMCs. This TCR came from a man younger than 30 in good health. Some clones in this sample may be carry-over from other donors' samples. This chain uses TRBV14 with TRBJ1-1; a weak D match, TRBD1 (5 bases). CDR3 amino acids: CASSQVTGTGGANTEAFF. DNA of the CDR3: TGTGCCAGCAGCCAAGTCACGGGAACGGGAGGGGCGAACACTGAAGCTTTCTTT.